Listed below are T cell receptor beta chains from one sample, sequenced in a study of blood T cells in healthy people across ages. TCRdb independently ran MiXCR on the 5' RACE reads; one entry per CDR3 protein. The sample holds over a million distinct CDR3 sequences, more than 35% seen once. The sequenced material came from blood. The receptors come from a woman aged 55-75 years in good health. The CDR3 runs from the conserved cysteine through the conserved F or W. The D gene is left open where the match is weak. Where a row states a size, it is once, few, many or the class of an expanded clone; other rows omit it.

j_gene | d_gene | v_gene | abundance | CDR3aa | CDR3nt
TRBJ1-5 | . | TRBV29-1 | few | CSVEDRGPGQPQHF | TGCAGCGTTGAAGACAGGGGACCAGGTCAGCCCCAGCATTTT
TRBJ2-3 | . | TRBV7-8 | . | CASSLGSRRTDTQYF | TGTGCCAGCAGCTTAGGGTCACGTCGCACAGATACGCAGTATTTT
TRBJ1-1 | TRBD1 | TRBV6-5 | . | CASSYAPGQDTEAFF | TGTGCCAGCAGTTACGCCCCGGGACAGGACACTGAAGCTTTCTTT
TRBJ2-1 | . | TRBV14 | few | CASSLGLTSYNEQFF | TGTGCCAGCAGTCTAGGACTCACCTCCTACAATGAGCAGTTCTTC
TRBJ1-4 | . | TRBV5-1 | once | CASSLTGFTTNEKLFF | TGCGCCAGCAGCTTGACAGGCTTCACAACTAATGAAAAACTGTTTTTT
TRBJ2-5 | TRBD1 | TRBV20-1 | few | CSAPSPQGASVQEQYF | TGCAGTGCCCCATCCCCGCAGGGGGCTAGCGTTCAAGAGCAGTACTTC
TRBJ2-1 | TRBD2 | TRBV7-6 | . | CASSSRLTSTEQFF | TGTGCCAGCAGCTCCCGTTTGACTAGCACTGAGCAGTTCTTC
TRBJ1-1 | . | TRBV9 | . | CASSAGAGYTEAFF | TGTGCCAGCAGCGCAGGGGCGGGGTACACTGAAGCTTTCTTT
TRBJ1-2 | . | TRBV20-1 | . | CSARSQGIYYGYTF | TGCAGTGCTAGATCCCAGGGTATTTACTATGGCTACACCTTC
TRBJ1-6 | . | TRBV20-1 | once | CSAREHVISLHF | TGCAGTGCTAGAGAGCATGTAATATCCCTCCACTTT
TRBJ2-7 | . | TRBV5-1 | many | CASSLGAYEQYF | TGCGCCAGCAGCTTGGGGGCCTACGAGCAGTACTTC
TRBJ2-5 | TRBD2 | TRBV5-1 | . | CASSLAVAGVGETQYF | TGCGCCAGCAGCTTGGCAGTAGCGGGAGTTGGGGAGACCCAGTACTTC
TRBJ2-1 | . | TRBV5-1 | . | CASSLVAGASGQFF | TGCGCCAGCAGCTTGGTAGCTGGGGCCAGTGGGCAGTTCTTC
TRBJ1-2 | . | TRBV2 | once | CASVPRGGYTF | TGTGCCAGCGTGCCGAGAGGAGGCTACACCTTC
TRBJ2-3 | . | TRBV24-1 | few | CATSDPTNTDTQYF | TGTGCCACCAGTGACCCGACTAACACAGATACGCAGTATTTT
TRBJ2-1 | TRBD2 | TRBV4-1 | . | CASSHPRRAGDNEQFF | TGCGCCAGCAGCCACCCCAGGCGAGCGGGAGACAATGAGCAGTTCTTC
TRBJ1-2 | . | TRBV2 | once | CASRTGFGYTF | TGTGCCAGCAGAACAGGATTCGGCTACACCTTC
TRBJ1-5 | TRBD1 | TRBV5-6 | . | CASSSTRTGPSNQPQHF | TGTGCCAGCAGCTCAACTCGGACAGGGCCGTCCAATCAGCCCCAGCATTTT
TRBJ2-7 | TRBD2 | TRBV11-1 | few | CASSSGLAGYSYEQYF | TGTGCCAGCAGCTCAGGACTAGCGGGATACTCCTACGAGCAGTACTTC
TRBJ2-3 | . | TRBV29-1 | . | CSVVGGPLDTDTQYF | TGCAGCGTTGTTGGGGGGCCTCTGGACACAGATACGCAGTATTTT
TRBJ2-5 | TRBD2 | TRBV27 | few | CASLGLAGKQETQYF | TGTGCCAGCCTAGGACTAGCGGGAAAGCAAGAGACCCAGTACTTC
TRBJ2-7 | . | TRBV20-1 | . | CSARDSAAIAPCEQYF | TGCAGTGCTAGAGACTCCGCGGCGATAGCCCCCTGCGAGCAGTACTTC
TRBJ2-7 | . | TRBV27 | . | CASRAVWSLRPYEQYF | TGTGCCAGCAGGGCAGTATGGAGTTTACGTCCGTACGAGCAGTACTTC
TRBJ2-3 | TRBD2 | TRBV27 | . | CASTELAGDVDTQYF | TGTGCCAGCACCGAACTAGCGGGAGACGTTGATACGCAGTATTTT
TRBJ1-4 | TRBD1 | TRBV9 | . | CASSSGQATNEKLFF | TGTGCCAGCAGCTCCGGACAGGCCACTAATGAAAAACTGTTTTTT
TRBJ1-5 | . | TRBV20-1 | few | CSARVSTGPNQPQHF | TGCAGTGCTAGAGTCAGTACAGGGCCAAATCAGCCCCAGCATTTT
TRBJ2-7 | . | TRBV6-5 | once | CASSRRRGTSYEQYF | TGTGCCAGCAGTCGAAGACGGGGGACCTCATACGAGCAGTACTTC
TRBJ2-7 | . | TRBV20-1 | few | CSAKLALSSYEQYF | TGCAGTGCGAAACTAGCCTTAAGCTCCTACGAGCAGTACTTC
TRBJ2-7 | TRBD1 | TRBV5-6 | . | CASSGGTGVEQYF | TGTGCCAGCAGCGGTGGGACAGGGGTCGAGCAGTACTTC
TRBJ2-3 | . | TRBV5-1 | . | CASKRGAVTDTQYF | TGCGCCAGCAAAAGGGGGGCAGTCACAGATACGCAGTATTTT
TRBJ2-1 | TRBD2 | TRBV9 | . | CASSAAGTRGNNEQFF | TGTGCCAGCAGCGCCGCCGGGACTAGGGGGAACAATGAGCAGTTCTTC
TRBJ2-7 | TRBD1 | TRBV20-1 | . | CSARDPRTGSEQYF | TGCAGTGCTAGAGATCCGCGGACAGGGTCCGAGCAGTACTTC
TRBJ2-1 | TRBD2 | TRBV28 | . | CATEGTGLAVNEQFF | TGTGCCACAGAAGGGACGGGACTAGCAGTCAATGAGCAGTTCTTC
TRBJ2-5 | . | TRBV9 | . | CASSARQEDQETQYF | TGTGCCAGCAGCGCCCGACAGGAAGACCAAGAGACCCAGTACTTC
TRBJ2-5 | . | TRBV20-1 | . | CSANQGSWETQYF | TGCAGTGCTAACCAGGGGTCTTGGGAGACCCAGTACTTC
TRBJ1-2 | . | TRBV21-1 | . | CASSRSSGVGDTGGYTF | TGTGCCAGCAGCAGATCATCTGGTGTAGGCGACACAGGGGGCTACACCTTC
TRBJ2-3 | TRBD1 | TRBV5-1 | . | CASSWTGPGQHTDTQYF | TGCGCCAGCAGCTGGACCGGACCGGGACAGCACACAGATACGCAGTATTTT